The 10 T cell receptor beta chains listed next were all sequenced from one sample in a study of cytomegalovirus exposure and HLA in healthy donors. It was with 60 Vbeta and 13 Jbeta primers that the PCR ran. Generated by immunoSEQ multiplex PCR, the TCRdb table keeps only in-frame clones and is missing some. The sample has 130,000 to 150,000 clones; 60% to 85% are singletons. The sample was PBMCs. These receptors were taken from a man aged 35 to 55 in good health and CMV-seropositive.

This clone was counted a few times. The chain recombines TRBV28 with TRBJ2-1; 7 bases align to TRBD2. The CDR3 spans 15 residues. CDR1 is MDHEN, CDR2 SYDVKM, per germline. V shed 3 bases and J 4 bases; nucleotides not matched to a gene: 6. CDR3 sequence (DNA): TGTGCCAGCAGTTTGGGACTAACCATTTACAATGAGCAGTTCTTC. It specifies CASSLGLTIYNEQFF.

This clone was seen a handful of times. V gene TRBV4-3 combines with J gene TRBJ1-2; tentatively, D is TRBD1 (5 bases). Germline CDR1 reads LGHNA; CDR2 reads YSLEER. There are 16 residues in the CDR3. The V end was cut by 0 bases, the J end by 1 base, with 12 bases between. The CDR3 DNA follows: TGCGCCAGCAGCCAAGAAATAGGGGCGGATAACTATGGCTACACCTTC. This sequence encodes CASSQEIGADNYGYTF.

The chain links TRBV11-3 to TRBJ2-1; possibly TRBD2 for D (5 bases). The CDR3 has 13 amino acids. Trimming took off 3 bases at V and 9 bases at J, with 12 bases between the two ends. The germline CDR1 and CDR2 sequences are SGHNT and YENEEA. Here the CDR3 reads CASSFTSFGEQFF. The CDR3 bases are TGTGCCAGCAGCTTTACTAGTTTCGGTGAGCAGTTCTTC.

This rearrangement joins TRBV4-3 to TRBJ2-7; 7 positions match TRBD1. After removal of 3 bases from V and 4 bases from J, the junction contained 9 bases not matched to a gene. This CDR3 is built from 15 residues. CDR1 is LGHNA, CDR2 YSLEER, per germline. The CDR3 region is CASSHRPGQLYEQYF. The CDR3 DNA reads TGCGCCAGCAGCCACAGACCGGGACAGCTATACGAGCAGTACTTC.

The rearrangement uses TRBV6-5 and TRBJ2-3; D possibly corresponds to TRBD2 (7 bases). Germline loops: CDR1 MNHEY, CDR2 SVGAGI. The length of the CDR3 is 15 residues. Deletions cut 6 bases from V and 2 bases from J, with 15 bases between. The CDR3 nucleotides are TGTGCCAGCAGAGGGGGGGGGTGGAACACAGATACGCAGTATTTT. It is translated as CASRGGGWNTDTQYF.

The CDR3 is CASSLVGSTGLGNTIYF. The CDR3 DNA is TGTGCCAGCAGCTTGGTGGGGTCGACAGGCCTCGGAAACACCATATATTTT. V usage is TRBV5-4 and J usage is TRBJ1-3, with D possibly being TRBD1 (6 bases). The CDR3 totals 17 residues. V was pared by 0 bases and J by 4 bases, with 17 bases between. The germline V gene encodes CDR1 SGHNT and CDR2 YYREEE (reference sequence).

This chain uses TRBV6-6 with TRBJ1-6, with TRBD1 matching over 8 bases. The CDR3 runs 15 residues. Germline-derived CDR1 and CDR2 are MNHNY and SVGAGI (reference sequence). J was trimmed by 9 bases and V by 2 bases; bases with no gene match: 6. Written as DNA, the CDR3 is TGTGCCAGCAGTTACAACACAGGGGGTATTTCACCCCTCCACTTT. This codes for CASSYNTGGISPLHF.

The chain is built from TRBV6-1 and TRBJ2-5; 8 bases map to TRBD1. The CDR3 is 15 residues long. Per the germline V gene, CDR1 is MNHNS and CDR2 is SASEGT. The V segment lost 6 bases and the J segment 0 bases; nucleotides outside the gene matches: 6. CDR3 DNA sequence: TGTGCCAGCAGATCAACAGGGGGGCACCAAGAGACCCAGTACTTC. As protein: CASRSTGGHQETQYF.

The CDR3 nucleotides are TGTGCTAGTGGTTTGGTAATGTCGGGGAACACTGAAGCTTTCTTT. Its protein is CASGLVMSGNTEAFF. The rearrangement joins TRBV12-5 to TRBJ1-1; D remains unclear. Germline values: CDR1 LGHNT, CDR2 FRNRAP. CDR3 length: 15 amino acids. Trimming left V 0 bases short and J 1 base short, with 9 bases between.

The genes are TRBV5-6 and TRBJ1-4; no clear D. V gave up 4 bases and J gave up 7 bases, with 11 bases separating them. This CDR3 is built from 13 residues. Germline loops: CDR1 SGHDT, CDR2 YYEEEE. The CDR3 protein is CASSSPGSEKLFF. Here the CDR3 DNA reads TGTGCCAGCAGCAGTCCTGGGAGTGAAAAACTGTTTTTT.